Only one count was recorded for the clone carrying this T cell receptor (beta chain). Its antigen remains unknown. This record belongs to a study of Ad26.COV2.S vaccination and SARS-CoV-2 variants. Study-level information: The donor belonged to the COV1001 Ad26.COV2.S trial arm.

This table comes from immunoSEQ multiplex PCR, and its TCRdb copy is limited to in-frame clones, with some not included. The sample lists about 350,000 clones, 65% to 90% occurring once. General study findings and limits: Vaccinees reportedly had broad spike-specific CD8+ and CD4+ T cell responses.

Stated treatment: approximately 18 received Ad26.COV2.S at low or high dose, single or two shots; roughly five received placebo; per-sample allocation not given. Sampling happened 63 days after the first vaccine or placebo injection. It was an adult aged 18-55 years in Boston who was the donor. An Ad26 vector carrying the Wuhan-strain SARS-CoV-2 spike served as the vaccine. The V and J ends lost 3 bases and 0 bases respectively, with 11 bases between them. In germline, CDR1 is MNHEY, CDR2 SVGAGI. CDR3 length: 16 amino acids. The sequencing here drew on peripheral blood, taken in a trial of Ad26.COV2.S vaccine versus placebo. The source is a person aged 18-65 years who received the Ad26.COV2.S COVID-19 vaccine or a placebo. The chain couples TRBV6-5 to TRBJ1-4; D unresolved. The chain's CDR3 is CASSYGQTATNEKLFF. The CDR3 nucleotides read TGTGCCAGCAGTTATGGGCAGACCGCAACTAATGAAAAACTGTTTTTT.